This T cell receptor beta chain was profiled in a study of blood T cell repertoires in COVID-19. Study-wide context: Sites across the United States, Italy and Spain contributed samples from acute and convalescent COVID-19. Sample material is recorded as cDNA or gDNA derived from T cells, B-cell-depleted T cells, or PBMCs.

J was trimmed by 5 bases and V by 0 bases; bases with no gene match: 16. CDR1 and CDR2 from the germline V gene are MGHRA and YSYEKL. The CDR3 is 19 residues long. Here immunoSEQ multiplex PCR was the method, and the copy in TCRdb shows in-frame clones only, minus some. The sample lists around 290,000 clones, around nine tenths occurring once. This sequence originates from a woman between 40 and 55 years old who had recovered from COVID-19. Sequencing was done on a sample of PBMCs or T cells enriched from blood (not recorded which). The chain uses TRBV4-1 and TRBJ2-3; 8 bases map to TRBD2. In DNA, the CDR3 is TGCGCCAGCAGCCAAGATCTGGTATGGGTGTCTAGCGGGCTAGATACGCAGTATTTT. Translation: CASSQDLVWVSSGLDTQYF.